Listed here are 18 T cell receptor beta chains from one sample, sequenced in a study of glioma-infiltrating T cells (dated by TCRdb to 2015 to 2016). TCRdb records Illumina MiSeq as the sequencer. The iRepertoire nested amplicon-rescue multiplex PCR (arm-PCR) platform was used to amplify TCR alpha and beta CDR3 regions from RNA. Clones were called with MiXCR by TCRdb after fastp trimmed the public reads at Q25, and only in-frame beta chains were retained. Rows are unified per CDR3 protein, each entry keeping the most common DNA and genes. The sample has about 110,000 distinct CDR3 sequences on record, 25% to 30% of them singletons. Of the sample, roughly 37% is held by the ten largest clones. The source material was glioma tissue, nonneoplastic brain tissue, or PBMCs (not recorded which). Receptors were obtained from a human donor with low-grade glioma or glioblastoma, undergoing nonglioma brain surgery, or in good health (not recorded which).

This clonotype was seen repeatedly, ten times or more. This chain links TRBV18 with TRBJ2-2, with TRBD1 matching 7 bases. V gave up 1 base and J gave up 0 bases; unmatched junction bases: 2. The germline gives CDR1 KGHSH, CDR2 LQKENI. The CDR3 consists of 16 residues. The CDR3 region has the DNA TGTGCCAGCTCACCACGGGGGACAGCGAACACCGGGGAGCTGTTTTTT. It translates to CASSPRGTANTGELFF.

Many counts were recorded for this clonotype. The V call is TRBV18, the J call TRBJ2-5; possibly TRBD1 for D (5 bases). This CDR3 has 14 residues. Trimming took off 3 bases at V and 3 bases at J, with 11 bases between the two ends. Germline CDR1 and CDR2: KGHSH and LQKENI. CDR3 sequence: CASSPGAGKETQYF. CDR3 in DNA: TGTGCCAGCTCACCTGGGGCAGGGAAAGAGACCCAGTACTTC.

This clonotype is large by share. This chain uses TRBV6-2 or TRBV6-3 with TRBJ2-7; no clear D gene. V dropped 6 bases and J dropped 1 base, with 4 bases sitting between them. CDR3 size: 11 residues. Germline V lookup: CDR1 MNHEY, CDR2 SVGEGT. The CDR3 here is CASRISYEQYF. Here the CDR3 DNA reads TGTGCCAGCAGGATTTCCTACGAGCAGTACTTC.

This clonotype showed up many times. V gene TRBV25-1 combines with J gene TRBJ2-7; TRBD2 aligns across 11 bases. The CDR3 totals 16 residues. Germline V gene sequence: CDR1 MGHDK, CDR2 SYGVNS. J was trimmed by 0 bases and V by 8 bases; bases with no gene match: 9. CDR3 bases: TGTGCCAGCGGAGGGACTAGCGGTCGGAGCTCCTACGAGCAGTACTTC. As protein: CASGGTSGRSSYEQYF.

V gene TRBV19 combines with J gene TRBJ1-5; D not certain. The V end lost 6 bases, the J end lost 5 bases, and 17 bases lay between the germline ends. Germline V gene data show CDR1 as LNHDA and CDR2 as SQIVND (reference sequence). The CDR3 has 15 amino acids. The CDR3 reads CASRRVRAGHQPQHF. CDR3 sequence (DNA): TGTGCCAGTAGGAGGGTGCGGGCAGGACATCAGCCCCAGCATTTT.

This clonotype has a handful of counts. J is TRBJ2-5 and V is TRBV4-3, with D maybe TRBD2 (6 bases). The CDR3 consists of 15 residues. V shed 1 base and J shed 5 bases, with 14 bases lying between them. Germline CDR1 reads LGHNA; CDR2 reads YSLEER. CDR3 nucleotides: TGCGCCAGCAGCCAAGGAGCTACGGCGGGGGAGACCCAGTACTTC. Translated, it gives CASSQGATAGETQYF.

About this clonotype itself: This sequence may be a read error, since a much larger clone differs from it by one base. The rearrangement links TRBV3-1 to TRBJ1-2; the match to TRBD1 covers 9 bases. Losses at the gene ends were 7 bases for V and 14 bases for J; bases not matched to a gene: 23. Germline V gene data show CDR1 as LGHDT and CDR2 as YNNKEL (reference sequence). This CDR3 has 16 residues. CDR3 nucleotide sequence: TGTGCCAGCATCCATATGACAGGGGGACAGGGTCGCCGGGGGACCTTC. Translating it yields CASIHMTGGQGRRGTF.

In its sample, this clonotype was seen a few times. V gene TRBV5-1 combines with J gene TRBJ2-1; 12 bases match TRBD2. With V trimmed by 2 bases and J by 8 bases, 5 bases remained unmatched. CDR3 length equals 15 residues. The germline V gene has CDR1 SGHRS and CDR2 YFSETQ. The chain's CDR3 is CASSLGLAGWDEQFF. CDR3 sequence (DNA): TGCGCCAGCAGCTTAGGACTAGCGGGATGGGATGAGCAGTTCTTC.

This clonotype was seen more than once but under ten times. The chain recombines TRBV5-4 with TRBJ2-2; tentatively, D is TRBD2 (5 bases). There are 15 residues in the CDR3. The V end lost 2 bases, the J end lost 2 bases, and 10 bases lay between the germline ends. The germline V gene encodes CDR1 SGHNT and CDR2 YYREEE (reference sequence). The CDR3 nucleotides read TGTGCCAGCAGCTTACCGCTAGCTAACACCGGGGAGCTGTTTTTT. Amino acid sequence: CASSLPLANTGELFF.

Concerning this clonotype itself: Just one base apart from a much larger clone, this may be a read error. This chain joins TRBV4-2 and TRBJ2-1, with a weak D call TRBD2 (7 bases). Trimming pared 5 bases from V and 12 bases from J, leaving 26 bases between. CDR3 length: 16 residues. CDR1 and CDR2 (germline): LGHNA, YNFKEQ. In nucleotides, the CDR3 is TGTGCCAGCAGCTCCCAAGTAGGGGGAGGGGCGGGTGGGCAGTTCTTC. Translating gives CASSSQVGGGAGGQFF.

The sample holds many counts of this clonotype. The CDR3 DNA is TGCGCCAGCAGCCGGAACAGACAGGGAACTCCCTACGAGCAGTACTTC. Protein: CASSRNRQGTPYEQYF. This chain links TRBV4-3 with TRBJ2-7, with 7 bases lining up with TRBD1. Germline CDR1 reads LGHNA; CDR2 reads YSLEER. The CDR3 sequence is 16 residues long. Trimming at V came to 4 bases and at J to 2 bases, leaving 11 bases not matched to a gene.

To note about this clonotype: Germline and junction disagree at one end, which may indicate a read error. The chain uses TRBV19 and TRBJ1-2; TRBD1 agrees at 9 bases. From germline, CDR1 is LNHDA and CDR2 SQIVND (reference sequence). The CDR3 contains 14 residues. Written as DNA, the CDR3 is TGTGCCAGTAGCCGAGGACAGGGGAACTATGGCTACGCCTTC. It encodes CASSRGQGNYGYAF.

The sample holds many counts of this clonotype. This chain connects TRBV6-5 to TRBJ2-1; D gene unclear. The CDR3 contains 13 residues. Germline CDR1 reads MNHEY; CDR2 reads SVGAGI. Trimming cost V 0 bases and J 9 bases, with 9 bases left between them. The CDR3 DNA sequence: TGTGCCAGCAGTTACTCGAAGAAGGGTGAGCAGTTCTTC. It translates to CASSYSKKGEQFF.

Comment on this clonotype: Relative to the germline gene, one junction end is altered; a read error may explain this. The chain is built from TRBV15 and TRBJ1-5, with D perhaps TRBD1 (6 bases). The CDR3 extends over 14 amino acids. Per the germline V gene, CDR1 is LNHNV and CDR2 is YYDKDF (reference sequence). The CDR3 DNA reads TGTGCAACCAGCAGAGGAGGGGGAAGTCAGCCCCAGCATTTT. This codes for CATSRGGGSQPQHF.

This clonotype was detected many times. The chain combines TRBV27 with TRBJ2-7; 9 bases are a match to TRBD2. The ends lost 6 bases at V and 4 bases at J; junction bases unmatched: 4. CDR3 length equals 13 residues. Germline V CDR1 and CDR2: MNHEY, SMNVEV (reference sequence). The CDR3 reads CASRREGSYEQYF. CDR3 bases: TGTGCCAGCAGGCGGGAGGGATCTTACGAGCAGTACTTC.

This clonotype appeared a single time. One base away lies a much larger clone, so this may be a sequencing read error. J is TRBJ2-3 and V is TRBV6-1; D is unclear. V lost 8 bases to trimming and J lost 0 bases, with 12 bases between them. The CDR3 length is 14 residues. Germline CDR1 and CDR2: MNHNS and SASEGT. CDR3 sequence reads: CASSRALSTDTQYF. The CDR3 nucleotides read TGTGCCAGCTCCCGGGCCTTAAGCACAGATACGCAGTATTTT.

There are many counts of this clonotype. V and J are TRBV6-1 and TRBJ2-4, with 8 bases matching TRBD1. V lost 8 bases, J lost 7 bases, and 4 bases stayed unmatched. Germline V gene lookup returns CDR1 MNHNS and CDR2 SASEGT. This CDR3 has 12 residues. In nucleotides, the CDR3 is TGTGCCAGCTCTGACAGGGGTAACATTCAGTACTTC. Its translation is CASSDRGNIQYF.

In this sample, this clonotype turned up a few times. This chain uses TRBV5-6 with TRBJ1-2; D remains unclear. The germline V gene has CDR1 SGHDT and CDR2 YYEEEE. V was cut by 0 bases and J by 4 bases, with 4 bases left in between. The CDR3 is made up of 12 amino acids. The chain's CDR3 is CASSLASYGYTF. The CDR3 DNA sequence: TGTGCCAGCAGCTTGGCAAGCTATGGCTACACCTTC.